The sample holds a few counts of the clone carrying this T cell receptor (beta chain). Its antigen is as yet unknown. The data derive from a study of OX40 agonist ivuxolimab in advanced cancers. Patients with a history of autoimmune disease or on systemic immunosuppression were excluded. Clones were sequenced by immunoSEQ multiplex PCR, and TCRdb holds only the in-frame ones, with some missing. The table shows 50,000 to 65,000 clones, with 88% occurring only once. Study-wide points: Low levels of normalized T-cell clonal expansion also appeared in some nonresponders. Averaged across samples, CD8+ T cells carried more expanded clones than CD4+ did.

Germline CDR1 is MNHEY and CDR2 is SVGAGI. Trimming removed 8 bases at V and 0 bases at J, with 10 bases between. The CDR3 contains 14 residues. The sequence derives from an adult with an advanced solid tumor such as melanoma, head and neck, liver or kidney cancer. V usage is TRBV6-5 and J usage is TRBJ1-4, with a tentative D call TRBD1 (5 bases). The sequenced sample was CD4+ or CD8+ T cells sorted from blood, obtained in a trial of the OX40 agonist ivuxolimab. In DNA, the CDR3 is TGTGCCAGCCGGGACTTTTCAACTAATGAAAAACTGTTTTTT. Amino acid sequence: CASRDFSTNEKLFF.